The clone carrying this T cell receptor (beta chain) was observed a few times. The data belong to a study of blood T cell repertoires in COVID-19. Germline V gives CDR1 MNHEY, CDR2 SVGEGT. CDR3 size: 14 residues. V was pared by 0 bases and J by 2 bases, with 5 bases between. Sequenced by immunoSEQ multiplex PCR; TCRdb stores in-frame clones only, minus some. The repertoire holds 75,000 to 90,000 clones, with more than 75% as singletons. The sequence derives from an elderly man with active or convalescent COVID-19. The rearrangement links TRBV6-2 or TRBV6-3 to TRBJ1-5, with D maybe TRBD1 (5 bases). Specimen: peripheral blood. The CDR3 spells CASSYSGGNQPQHF. CDR3 in DNA: TGTGCCAGCAGTTACTCAGGGGGCAATCAGCCCCAGCATTTT.